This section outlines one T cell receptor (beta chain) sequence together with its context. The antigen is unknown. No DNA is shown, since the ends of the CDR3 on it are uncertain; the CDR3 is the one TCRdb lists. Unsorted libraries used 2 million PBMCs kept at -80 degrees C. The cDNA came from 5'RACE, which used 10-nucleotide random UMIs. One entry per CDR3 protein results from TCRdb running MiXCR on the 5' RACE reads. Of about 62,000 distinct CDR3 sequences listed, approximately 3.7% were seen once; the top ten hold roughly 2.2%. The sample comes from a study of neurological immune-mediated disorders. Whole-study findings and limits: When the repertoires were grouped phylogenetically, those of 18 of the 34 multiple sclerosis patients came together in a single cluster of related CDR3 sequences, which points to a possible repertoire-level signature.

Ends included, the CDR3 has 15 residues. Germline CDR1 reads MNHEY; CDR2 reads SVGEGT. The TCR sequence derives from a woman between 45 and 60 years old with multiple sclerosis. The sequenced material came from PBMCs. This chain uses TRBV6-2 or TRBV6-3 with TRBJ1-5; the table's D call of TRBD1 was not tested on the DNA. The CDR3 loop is CASKVWGRGNQPQNF.